A single sample gave rise to the 26 T cell receptor beta chains below, sequenced in a study of T cells in Graves' hyperthyroidism and ophthalmopathy. RNA transcripts provided the source from which TCR beta CDR3 regions were amplified. Researchers ran a first-round RT-PCR on the TCR CDR3 using the HTBI primer set. MiXCR, run by TCRdb on the multiplex PCR reads, gives a single entry per CDR3 protein. The sample yields approximately 330,000 distinct CDR3 sequences, over 15% seen once. The source material was blood. These receptors were collected from a woman in her forties or fifties with Graves' hyperthyroidism.

The gene calls are TRBV28 and TRBJ2-3; D is ambiguous. The last part of the DNA fits TRBJ1-5 better; the J call may be wrong. CDR1 MDHEN and CDR2 SYDVKM come from the germline V gene. This CDR3 spans 15 amino acids. CDR3 amino acids: CASSLYFVGTDTQHF. The CDR3 DNA follows: TGTGCCAGCAGTTTATATTTTGTGGGCACAGATACGCAGCATTTT.

The rearrangement joins TRBV5-1 to TRBJ1-2; D not resolved. The CDR3 totals 14 residues. The V and J ends lost 1 base and 4 bases respectively, with 11 bases between them. The germline CDR1 and CDR2 sequences are SGHRS and YFSETQ. CDR3 loop: CASSLNPATYGYTF. DNA for the CDR3: TGCGCCAGCAGCTTGAATCCCGCTACCTATGGCTACACCTTC.

This clonotype has just a few counts. This chain connects TRBV20-1 to TRBJ2-3; 7 nucleotides align to TRBD2. The germline gives CDR1 DFQATT, CDR2 SNEGSKA (reference sequence). The CDR3 totals 14 residues. The V and J ends lost 5 bases and 4 bases, in that order; junction bases with no gene match: 9. CDR3 bases: TGCAGTGCTCCTCCCGAGGGGAGGGCAGATACGCAGTATTTT. Translation: CSAPPEGRADTQYF.

This chain connects TRBV12-3 or TRBV12-4 to TRBJ2-1; 9 bases are shared with TRBD1. With 5 bases clipped from V and 8 bases from J, the junction kept 13 bases outside the gene matches. The CDR3 has 16 amino acids. In DNA, the CDR3 is TGTGCCAGCAGTCTACACCGGGACAGGGCGTTCGATGAGCAGTTCTTC. It codes for CASSLHRDRAFDEQFF.

This clonotype was detected ten times or more. The rearrangement links TRBV11-2 to TRBJ2-3, with a possible D match to TRBD2 (6 bases). The CDR3 is 14 residues long. Per the germline V gene, CDR1 is SGHAT and CDR2 is FQNNGV. V lost 5 bases and J 4 bases, leaving 13 bases between the germline ends. CDR3 amino acids: CASSRDLEADTQYF. DNA of the CDR3: TGTGCCAGCAGCCGGGACTTAGAGGCAGATACGCAGTATTTT. Variable domain in full (rest from reference TRBV11-2 and TRBJ2-3): EAGVAQSPRYKIIEKRQSVAFWCNPISGHATLYWYQQILGQGPKLLIQFQNNGVVDDSQLPKDRFSAERLKGVDSTLKIQPAKLEDSAVYLCASSRDLEADTQYFGPGTRLTVL.

This clonotype came up many times. The V and J genes are TRBV19 and TRBJ1-2; weak D call: TRBD1 (5 bases). This CDR3 has 12 residues. V lost 8 bases to trimming and J lost 4 bases, with 11 bases between them. In germline, CDR1 is LNHDA, CDR2 SQIVND (reference sequence). CDR3: CASGDGLYGYTF. CDR3 sequence (DNA): TGTGCCAGTGGGGACGGCCTCTATGGCTACACCTTC. Variable domain in full (rest from reference TRBV19 and TRBJ1-2): DGGITQSPKYLFRKEGQNVTLSCEQNLNHDAMYWYRQDPGQGLRLIYYSQIVNDFQKGDIAEGYSVSREKKESFPLTVTSAQKNPTAFYLCASGDGLYGYTFGSGTRLTVV.

This chain uses TRBV19 with TRBJ2-1, with TRBD2 as a possible D gene (5 bases). V lost 6 bases, J lost 2 bases, and 11 bases lay in between. This CDR3 has 14 amino acids. CDR1 is LNHDA, CDR2 SQIVND, per germline (reference sequence). CDR3 sequence reads: CASRGGLAYNEQFF. CDR3 nucleotides: TGTGCCAGTAGGGGCGGGCTTGCCTACAATGAGCAGTTCTTC.

V is TRBV27 and J is TRBJ2-3; D is ambiguous. Germline V gives CDR1 MNHEY, CDR2 SMNVEV (reference sequence). V was clipped by 5 bases and J by 6 bases, with 9 bases between them. The CDR3 consists of 12 residues. CDR3 nucleotides: TGTGCCAGCAGTACATTGGGGGATACGCAGTATTTT. Translated: CASSTLGDTQYF.

This clonotype was seen a handful of times. The chain joins TRBV20-1 to TRBJ2-3; 16 bases are shared with TRBD2. Per the germline V gene, CDR1 is DFQATT and CDR2 is SNEGSKA (reference sequence). J lost 1 base, V lost 4 bases, and 11 bases had no gene match. The CDR3 loop spans 19 amino acids. CDR3 in amino acids: CSATRVGTSGREGTDTQYF. Here the CDR3 DNA reads TGCAGTGCTACTAGGGTCGGGACTAGCGGGAGGGAGGGCACAGATACGCAGTATTTT.

This clonotype appeared many times. This chain links TRBV11-2 with TRBJ1-1; D gene unclear. The CDR3 consists of 14 residues. The germline CDR1 and CDR2 sequences are SGHAT and FQNNGV. Trimming pared 6 bases from V and 0 bases from J, leaving 11 bases between. The CDR3 is CASRNFLVNTEAFF. In DNA form, the CDR3 reads TGTGCCAGCAGAAACTTTTTAGTGAACACTGAAGCTTTCTTT.

This clonotype came up a few times. The rearrangement uses TRBV5-1 and TRBJ2-2; D is possibly TRBD1 (5 bases). The CDR3 spans 15 residues. CDR1 and CDR2 from the germline V gene are SGHRS and YFSETQ. The germline V and J ends were trimmed by 0 bases and 1 base, with 7 bases remaining between them. Written as DNA, the CDR3 is TGCGCCAGCAGCTTGGCCACAGGGAACACCGGGGAGCTGTTTTTT. Translated: CASSLATGNTGELFF.

This clonotype has at least ten counts. This sequence joins TRBV5-1 and TRBJ2-7, with no clear D. The CDR3 is 14 residues long. Germline V gene data show CDR1 as SGHRS and CDR2 as YFSETQ. Between the trimmed V and J ends, which lost 2 bases and 2 bases, there was a span of 11 bases. The CDR3 spells CASSFEGSAYEQYF. The CDR3 DNA is TGCGCCAGCAGCTTCGAAGGCAGCGCCTACGAGCAGTACTTC. Variable domain in full (rest from reference TRBV5-1 and TRBJ2-7): KAGVTQTPRYLIKTRGQQVTLSCSPISGHRSVSWYQQTPGQGLQFLFEYFSETQRNKGNFPGRFSGRQFSNSRSEMNVSTLELGDSALYLCASSFEGSAYEQYFGPGTRLTVT.

CDR3 residues: CATSQGAVSNGEGQFF. DNA of the CDR3: TGTGCCACCTCCCAGGGGGCTGTTTCGAATGGGGAAGGGCAGTTCTTC. The chain combines TRBV24-1 with TRBJ2-1, with 8 positions matching TRBD1. The CDR3 contains 16 residues. The V and J ends lost 9 bases and 12 bases, in that order; junction bases with no gene match: 21. In germline, CDR1 is KGHDR, CDR2 SFDVKD.

This clonotype was counted between two and nine times. The chain joins TRBV15 to TRBJ1-3; D remains unclear. The germline gives CDR1 LNHNV, CDR2 YYDKDF (reference sequence). Trimming stripped 6 bases from V and 7 bases from J, with 13 bases between. The CDR3 extends over 13 amino acids. The CDR3 region has the DNA TGTGCCACCAGTGAAGTGCCGGACAACACCATATATTTT. Its protein is CATSEVPDNTIYF. The full variable domain, completed using reference TRBV15 and TRBJ1-3, is DAMVIQNPRYQVTQFGKPVTLSCSQTLNHNVMYWYQQKSSQAPKLLFHYYDKDFNNEADTPDNFQSRRPNTSFCFLDIRSPGLGDTAMYLCATSEVPDNTIYFGEGSWLTVV.

This chain joins TRBV6-4 and TRBJ2-1, with D perhaps TRBD2 (5 bases). Deletions cut 2 bases from V and 15 bases from J, with 14 bases between. Germline V gene lookup returns CDR1 MRHNA and CDR2 SNTAGT. The CDR3 is 12 amino acids. CDR3 bases: TGTGCCAGCAGTGACCCCCCTCCGGAGGCGTTCTTC. This translates into CASSDPPPEAFF.

This chain connects TRBV6-1 to TRBJ1-1, with 10 positions matching TRBD1. The CDR3 covers 14 residues. V trimming: 6 bases; J trimming: 6 bases; junction bases outside the gene matches: 7. Germline V gene data show CDR1 as MNHNS and CDR2 as SASEGT. The CDR3 bases are TGTGCCAGCAGCAAGACAGGGGGCGTACCTGAAGCTTTCTTT. Residues: CASSKTGGVPEAFF.

This clonotype was counted between two and nine times. The chain has TRBV7-9 and TRBJ2-3; possibly TRBD1 for D (5 bases). Germline V gives CDR1 SEHNR, CDR2 FQNEAQ (reference sequence). V was cut by 5 bases and J by 3 bases, with 18 bases left in between. The CDR3 consists of 16 residues. The CDR3 loop is CASSPPVQAVTDTQYF. Written as DNA, the CDR3 is TGTGCCAGCAGCCCCCCGGTACAGGCCGTAACAGATACGCAGTATTTT.

This clonotype turned up a few times. J is TRBJ1-1 and V is TRBV19, with 7 nucleotides matching TRBD1. The CDR3 runs to 11 residues. J gave up 9 bases and V 8 bases, and 6 bases lay outside the gene matches. CDR1 and CDR2 from the germline V gene are LNHDA and SQIVND (reference sequence). CDR3 amino acids: CASSTGVKAFF. Here the CDR3 DNA reads TGTGCCAGTTCCACAGGGGTAAAAGCTTTCTTT. Complete variable domain (other parts from reference TRBV19 and TRBJ1-1): DGGITQSPKYLFRKEGQNVTLSCEQNLNHDAMYWYRQDPGQGLRLIYYSQIVNDFQKGDIAEGYSVSREKKESFPLTVTSAQKNPTAFYLCASSTGVKAFFGQGTRLTVV.

This clonotype was seen more than once but under ten times. The V and J genes are TRBV30 and TRBJ2-1; tentatively, D is TRBD1 (6 bases). Germline loops: CDR1 GTSNPN, CDR2 SVGIG (reference sequence). V was trimmed by 0 bases and J by 5 bases, leaving 11 bases between them. The CDR3 is made up of 14 amino acids. CDR3 sequence (DNA): TGTGCCTGGAGTGTACCCGCAGGGGACAATGAGCAGTTCTTC. Its translation: CAWSVPAGDNEQFF.

This clonotype was seen only a few times. The V call is TRBV20-1, the J call TRBJ2-1; TRBD2 aligns across 8 bases. The CDR3 extends over 16 amino acids. V lost 4 bases and J lost 0; bases outside the gene matches: 8. Germline CDR1 is DFQATT and CDR2 is SNEGSKA (reference sequence). The DNA of the CDR3 is TGCAGTGCTACGAGCGGGAGACCCCACTCCTACAATGAGCAGTTCTTC. It encodes CSATSGRPHSYNEQFF.

Note on this clonotype: One end of the junction does not line up with germline, which may come from a read error. The chain has TRBV27 and TRBJ1-1, with D uncertain. CDR1 and CDR2 (germline): MNHEY, SMNVEV (reference sequence). CDR3 length: 13 residues. CDR3 DNA: TGTACCAGCAGTCCCTTGGGGAACACTGAAGCTTTCTTT. This encodes CTSSPLGNTEAFF.

This clonotype showed up many times. The chain carries TRBV2 and TRBJ1-4; D uncertain. In germline, CDR1 is SNHLY, CDR2 FYNNEI. CDR3 length: 14 residues. Between the trimmed V and J ends, which lost 7 bases and 0 bases, there was a span of 9 bases. Here the CDR3 DNA reads TGTGCCAGCAAGGAGGAAGCAACTAATGAAAAACTGTTTTTT. Residues: CASKEEATNEKLFF.

This clonotype was observed a few times. A read error may produce the germline difference seen at one junction end. This chain joins TRBV4-1 and TRBJ2-7; a weak D match, TRBD2 (7 bases). The CDR3 spans 17 residues. Germline V gene data show CDR1 as MGHRA and CDR2 as YSYEKL. The CDR3 DNA is TGCGCCAGCACCCAAGCCTCGGGGGGCGGTAGCTCCTACGAGCAGTACTTC. Protein: CASTQASGGGSSYEQYF.

The V and J genes are TRBV4-1 and TRBJ2-5; D is ambiguous. The germline V gene has CDR1 MGHRA and CDR2 YSYEKL. The CDR3 extends over 12 amino acids. V was trimmed by 3 bases and J by 3 bases, leaving 5 bases between them. The CDR3 sequence is CASSHPKETQYF. CDR3 coding DNA: TGCGCCAGCAGCCATCCGAAAGAGACCCAGTACTTC.

The sample holds many counts of this clonotype. At one boundary the junction diverges from the germline segment, which might be a read error. The V gene is TRBV5-1, the J gene TRBJ2-2; D not resolved. Looked up from germline, CDR1 is SGHRS and CDR2 is YFSETQ. The CDR3 consists of 14 residues. In DNA form, the CDR3 reads TGTGCCAGCAGCTTAGCCCTCAACACCGGGGAGCTGTTTTTT. It is translated as CASSLALNTGELFF.

This clonotype was found many times. The chain combines TRBV27 with TRBJ2-2; possibly TRBD1 or TRBD2 for D (5 bases each). Looked up from germline, CDR1 is MNHEY and CDR2 is SMNVEV (reference sequence). This CDR3 is built from 16 residues. Trimming removed 8 bases at V and 5 bases at J, with 21 bases between. The CDR3 spells CASALGQGVYTGELFF. The DNA for the CDR3 is TGTGCCAGCGCGCTGGGGCAGGGAGTTTATACCGGGGAGCTGTTTTTT.